The sequence of this T cell receptor (beta chain) was determined in a study of cytomegalovirus exposure and HLA in healthy donors. A note on this clone: The antigen is not known.

Profiled with immunoSEQ multiplex PCR; TCRdb holds only in-frame clones, not every one. This table has about 130,000 clones, around 80% appearing once. Study conclusions and caveats: Rare TCR sequences predominated, though certain public TCRs were found in many donors. The study listed 150 to 200 cytomegalovirus-associated TCR beta chains.

Deletions cut 2 bases from V and 2 bases from J, with 13 bases between. The CDR3 is 15 amino acids. Germline assignment: CDR1 MNHNS and CDR2 SASEGT. The material sequenced was PBMCs. This chain links TRBV6-1 with TRBJ2-7, with D maybe TRBD1 (5 bases). The clonotype comes from a man in his thirties or forties in good health and CMV-seropositive. The CDR3 nucleotides are TGTGCCAGCAGTGAATCGGAGACAGTTCCCTACGAGCAGTACTTC. This translates into CASSESETVPYEQYF.